This TCR beta chain was sequenced in a study of T cells in Graves' hyperthyroidism and ophthalmopathy. Diagnostic decisions used clinical symptoms, serum thyroxine and TRAb, thyroid ultrasound and orbital computed tomography. This clonotype was detected ten times or more. The antigen remains undetermined. Study conclusions and caveats: Within blood appeared most thyroid clonotypes that had expanded above 0.001.

The V end lost 0 bases, the J end lost 0 bases, and 23 bases lay between the germline ends. The CDR3 covers 20 residues. The germline CDR1 and CDR2 sequences are SNHLY and FYNNEI. Amplification targeted TCR beta CDR3 regions from RNA transcripts. Using the HTBI primer set, a first-round RT-PCR was run on the TCR CDR3. MiXCR was run by TCRdb on the multiplex PCR reads, yielding one entry per CDR3 protein. The data contain fewer than 800,000 distinct CDR3 sequences, about 15% of them seen just once; the ten biggest clones take up around 7.7%. This receptor was taken from a man younger than 35 with Graves' hyperthyroidism. This rearrangement joins TRBV2 to TRBJ1-1; perhaps TRBD1 as D (5 bases). Sequencing input: blood. The CDR3 nucleotides read TGTGCCAGCAGTGAAGCGCTTCCGGTCCCCCAACTGGGGGTGAACACTGAAGCTTTCTTT. This gives the protein CASSEALPVPQLGVNTEAFF.